This T cell receptor (beta chain) was captured by sequencing in a study of neoadjuvant anti-PD-1 for oral cavity cancer. Documented time point: after neoadjuvant nivolumab, at surgical resection. Germline V gives CDR1 SQVTM, CDR2 ANQGSEA. CDR3 length: 11 residues. The V end lost 4 bases, the J end lost 15 bases, and 13 bases lay between the germline ends. TCRdb keeps only in-frame clones here, not all; method: immunoSEQ multiplex PCR. The sample holds 63,000 or so clones, approximately 87% seen once. The receptor was derived from a person aged 35-80 years with oral cavity squamous cell carcinoma. J is TRBJ1-6 and V is TRBV29-1; D might be TRBD1 (5 bases). Sequences were derived from PBMCs, sampled after nivolumab (anti-PD-1) treatment. The CDR3 spells CSVGDGQVLHF. The DNA for the CDR3 is TGCAGCGTTGGGGACGGCCAGGTCCTCCACTTT.